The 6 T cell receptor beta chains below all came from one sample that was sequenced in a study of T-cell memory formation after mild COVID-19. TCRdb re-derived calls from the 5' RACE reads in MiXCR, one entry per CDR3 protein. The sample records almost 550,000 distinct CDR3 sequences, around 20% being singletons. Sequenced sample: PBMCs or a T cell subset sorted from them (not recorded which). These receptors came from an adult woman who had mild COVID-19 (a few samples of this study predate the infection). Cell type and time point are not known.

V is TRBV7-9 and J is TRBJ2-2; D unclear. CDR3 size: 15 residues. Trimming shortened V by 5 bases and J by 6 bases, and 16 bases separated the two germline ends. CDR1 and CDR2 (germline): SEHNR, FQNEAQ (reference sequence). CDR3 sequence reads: CASSPEAAPAGELFF. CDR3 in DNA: TGTGCCAGCAGCCCAGAGGCCGCCCCCGCCGGGGAGCTGTTTTTT.

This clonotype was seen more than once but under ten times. Here the CDR3 reads CASGGPRDRGYEQYF. The CDR3 DNA sequence: TGTGCCAGCGGAGGACCCCGGGACAGGGGCTACGAGCAGTACTTC. The V gene is TRBV27, the J gene TRBJ2-7, with 10 positions matching TRBD1. The V segment lost 8 bases and the J segment 3 bases; nucleotides outside the gene matches: 10. CDR3 length: 15 amino acids. Germline V gives CDR1 MNHEY, CDR2 SMNVEV (reference sequence).

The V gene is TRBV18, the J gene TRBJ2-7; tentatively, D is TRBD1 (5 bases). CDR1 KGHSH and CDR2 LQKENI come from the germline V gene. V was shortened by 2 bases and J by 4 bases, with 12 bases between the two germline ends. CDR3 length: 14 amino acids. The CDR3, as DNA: TGTGCCAGCTCACCAGGGGTAGGGGAATACGAGCAGTACTTC. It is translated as CASSPGVGEYEQYF.

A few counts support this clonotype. CDR3 bases: TGTGCCACCAGCAGACGGGACAGGGCTGGCGAAAAACTGTTTTTT. It encodes CATSRRDRAGEKLFF. The V and J genes are TRBV15 and TRBJ1-4; 9 bases map to TRBD1. The ends lost 2 bases at V and 8 bases at J; junction bases unmatched: 6. Germline lookup yields CDR1 LNHNV and CDR2 YYDKDF (reference sequence). The CDR3 is made up of 15 amino acids.

This chain's CDR3 is CSVEDTGVSTEAFF. The CDR3 DNA reads as TGCAGCGTTGAAGATACGGGGGTTTCCACTGAAGCTTTCTTT. This chain uses TRBV29-1 with TRBJ1-1; D is perhaps TRBD1 (5 bases). From germline, CDR1 is SQVTM and CDR2 ANQGSEA. Trimming removed 0 bases at V and 4 bases at J, with 12 bases between. The CDR3 is 14 residues long.

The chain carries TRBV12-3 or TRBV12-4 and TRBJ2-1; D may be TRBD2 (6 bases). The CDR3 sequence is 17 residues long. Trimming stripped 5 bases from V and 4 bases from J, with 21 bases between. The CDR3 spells CASSLPPFYGGYNEQFF. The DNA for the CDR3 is TGTGCCAGCAGTCTCCCCCCCTTCTACGGGGGATACAATGAGCAGTTCTTC.